The present TCR beta chain was sequenced within a study of blood T cell repertoires in COVID-19. The method was immunoSEQ multiplex PCR; TCRdb's version includes in-frame clones alone and lacks a portion of them. The sample yields 6,500 to 8,500 clones, over 70% seen once. The CDR3 runs 15 residues. Trimming took off 6 bases at V and 5 bases at J, with 16 bases between the two ends. Germline lookup yields CDR1 MDHEN and CDR2 SYDVKM. This chain joins TRBV28 and TRBJ1-4, with TRBD1 as a possible D gene (6 bases). The specimen sequenced was peripheral blood. The TCR was taken from a human donor in a cohort sampled during active COVID-19. CDR3 protein: CASSLWGTQNEKLFF. In DNA form, the CDR3 reads TGTGCCAGCAGCCTGTGGGGGACACAAAATGAAAAACTGTTTTTT.